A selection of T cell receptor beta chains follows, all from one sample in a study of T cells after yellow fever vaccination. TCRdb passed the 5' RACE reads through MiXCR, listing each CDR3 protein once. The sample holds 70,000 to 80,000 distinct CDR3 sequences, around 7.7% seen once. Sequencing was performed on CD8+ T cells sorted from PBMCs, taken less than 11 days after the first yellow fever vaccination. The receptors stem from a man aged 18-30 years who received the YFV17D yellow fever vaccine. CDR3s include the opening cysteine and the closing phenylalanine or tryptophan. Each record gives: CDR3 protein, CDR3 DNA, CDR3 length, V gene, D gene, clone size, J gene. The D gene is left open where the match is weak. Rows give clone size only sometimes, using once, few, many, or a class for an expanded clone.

cdr3_aa: CATGYLSYEQYF
cdr3_nt: TGTGCCACCGGCTACCTCTCCTACGAGCAGTACTTC
cdr3_length: 12
v_call: TRBV10-3
d_call: .
clone_size: .
j_call: TRBJ2-7

cdr3_aa: CASSLGIYSGANVLTF
cdr3_nt: TGTGCCAGCAGCTTGGGAATTTACTCTGGGGCCAACGTCCTGACTTTC
cdr3_length: 16
v_call: TRBV7-2
d_call: .
clone_size: many
j_call: TRBJ2-6

cdr3_aa: CASSLAGNTEAFF
cdr3_nt: TGTGCCAGCAGCTTAGCAGGGAACACTGAAGCTTTCTTT
cdr3_length: 13
v_call: TRBV28
d_call: .
clone_size: many
j_call: TRBJ1-1

cdr3_aa: CASSQGQGQVVGNEQFF
cdr3_nt: TGCGCCAGCAGCCAAGGGCAAGGGCAGGTTGTAGGGAATGAGCAGTTCTTC
cdr3_length: 17
v_call: TRBV4-1
d_call: .
clone_size: many
j_call: TRBJ2-1

cdr3_aa: CASSAPGHQTQYF
cdr3_nt: TGTGCCAGCAGTGCCCCCGGACACCAGACCCAGTACTTC
cdr3_length: 13
v_call: TRBV12-3/TRBV12-4
d_call: .
clone_size: few
j_call: TRBJ2-5

cdr3_aa: CSVEEGSYEQFF
cdr3_nt: TGCAGCGTTGAAGAAGGTAGTTATGAGCAGTTCTTC
cdr3_length: 12
v_call: TRBV29-1
d_call: .
clone_size: few
j_call: TRBJ2-1

cdr3_aa: CASSLGRGYNEQFF
cdr3_nt: TGCGCCAGCAGCTTAGGGCGGGGCTACAATGAGCAGTTCTTC
cdr3_length: 14
v_call: TRBV5-1
d_call: .
clone_size: .
j_call: TRBJ2-1

cdr3_aa: CASSVYRVGTEAFF
cdr3_nt: TGCGCCAGCAGCGTATACAGGGTAGGGACTGAAGCTTTCTTT
cdr3_length: 14
v_call: TRBV4-1
d_call: .
clone_size: many
j_call: TRBJ1-1

cdr3_aa: CATSRVRRLITEAFF
cdr3_nt: TGTGCCACCAGCAGAGTTCGGCGGTTAATCACTGAAGCTTTCTTT
cdr3_length: 15
v_call: TRBV15
d_call: .
clone_size: many
j_call: TRBJ1-1

cdr3_aa: CASRPTGGLNTEAFF
cdr3_nt: TGTGCCAGCAGGCCGACAGGGGGCTTGAACACTGAAGCTTTCTTT
cdr3_length: 15
v_call: TRBV6-1
d_call: TRBD1
clone_size: .
j_call: TRBJ1-1